These 11 T cell receptor beta chains originate from one sample sequenced in a study of control samples from healthy donors and cancer patients (dated by TCRdb to 2019 to 2021). The protocol used for the library was the immunoSEQ multiplex PCR assay. TCRdb stores this immuneACCESS table with in-frame sequences only. Part of the clones is absent; in the studies checked, under half of the shortfall reflects unresolved V genes, and no reason is known for the rest. Recorded for this sample are over 30,000 clones; approximately 90% of them occurred a single time. Clones ranked in the top ten supply 1.5% to 2% of the sample. The sequenced sample consisted of PBMCs. The source of these receptors is a woman aged 40 to 55 with lung cancer.

This chain joins TRBV3-1 (or the pseudogene TRBV3-2) and TRBJ1-5; no clear D gene. The germline gives CDR1 LGHDT, CDR2 YNNKEL (reference sequence). The CDR3 loop spans 15 amino acids. V was pared by 0 bases and J by 7 bases, with 13 bases between. The CDR3 is CASSQETGPEQPQHF. CDR3 nucleotide sequence: TGTGCCAGCAGCCAAGAAACGGGTCCCGAGCAGCCCCAGCATTTT.

This chain connects TRBV7-8 to TRBJ2-7; 12 positions match TRBD2. The germline gives CDR1 SGHVS, CDR2 FQNEAQ. The CDR3 loop spans 19 amino acids. Trimming cost V 0 bases and J 1 base; bases outside gene matches: 10. This chain's CDR3 is CASSLALLAGGPGSYEQYF. The DNA of the CDR3 is TGTGCCAGCAGCTTAGCATTGCTAGCGGGGGGGCCTGGGTCCTACGAGCAGTACTTC. The entire variable domain, with the rest obtained from reference TRBV7-8 and TRBJ2-7, is as follows: GAGVSQSPRYKVAKRGQDVALRCDPISGHVSLFWYQQALGQGPEFLTYFQNEAQLDKSGLPSDRFFAERPEGSVSTLKIQRTQQEDSAVYLCASSLALLAGGPGSYEQYFGPGTRLTVT.

The CDR3 spells CASSPGGGGETDTQYF. CDR3 coding DNA: TGTGCCAGCAGCCCCGGGGGTGGCGGGGAGACAGATACGCAGTATTTT. The V and J genes are TRBV7-2 and TRBJ2-3; D is possibly TRBD2 (6 bases). This CDR3 has 16 amino acids. The V end lost 5 bases, the J end lost 3 bases, and 18 bases lay between the germline ends. Germline assignment: CDR1 SGHTA and CDR2 FQGNSA.

This sequence joins TRBV27 and TRBJ2-7, with D perhaps TRBD2 (5 bases). Germline V lookup: CDR1 MNHEY, CDR2 SMNVEV (reference sequence). The CDR3 totals 13 residues. Trimming removed 4 bases from V and 0 bases from J, with 7 bases in between. The DNA for the CDR3 is TGTGCCAGCAGTTCGGGGTACTCCTACGAGCAGTACTTC. Amino acids: CASSSGYSYEQYF.

The chain recombines TRBV5-6 with TRBJ2-7; no clear D gene. This CDR3 has 15 amino acids. Germline V lookup: CDR1 SGHDT, CDR2 YYEEEE. The germline V and J ends were trimmed by 4 bases and 1 base, with 15 bases remaining between them. The CDR3 region has the DNA TGTGCCAGCAGCCAAGGTTTTCAAGGGTCCTACGAGCAGTACTTC. Protein sequence: CASSQGFQGSYEQYF.

This clone was seen a single time. V usage is TRBV13 and J usage is TRBJ2-2; 7 bases align to TRBD1. J was trimmed by 5 bases and V by 0 bases; bases with no gene match: 6. Per the germline V gene, CDR1 is PRHDT and CDR2 is FYEKMQ (reference sequence). There are 16 residues in the CDR3. The CDR3 reads CASSLGIGGRTGELFF. CDR3 sequence (DNA): TGTGCCAGCAGCTTAGGGATAGGGGGCAGAACCGGGGAGCTGTTTTTT.

The CDR3, as DNA: TGTGCCACCAGAGACCCAGGGGGGGGTGGCTACACCTTC. Residues: CATRDPGGGGYTF. V is TRBV15 and J is TRBJ1-2, with TRBD1 matching 7 bases. CDR1 and CDR2 (germline): LNHNV, YYDKDF (reference sequence). This CDR3 contains 13 residues. J gave up 7 bases and V 6 bases, and 8 bases lay outside the gene matches.

The chain carries TRBV7-9 and TRBJ1-3, with 8 bases matching TRBD1. Germline V gene data show CDR1 as SEHNR and CDR2 as FQNEAQ (reference sequence). With V trimmed by 6 bases and J by 0 bases, 10 bases remained unmatched. The CDR3 covers 17 residues. The CDR3 bases are TGTGCCAGCAGGCCGACGACAGGGGCCGTCTCTGGAAACACCATATATTTT. It specifies CASRPTTGAVSGNTIYF.

V gene TRBV6-5 combines with J gene TRBJ1-5; D is unresolved. V lost 5 bases and J 3 bases, leaving 8 bases between the germline ends. CDR1 MNHEY and CDR2 SVGAGI come from the germline V gene. The CDR3 has 13 amino acids. The CDR3 loop reads CASSLQYNQPQHF. The CDR3 coding sequence is TGTGCCAGCAGTCTTCAGTACAATCAGCCCCAGCATTTT.

This sequence joins TRBV3-1 (or the pseudogene TRBV3-2) and TRBJ2-5, with D perhaps given as TRBD1 or TRBD2 (5 bases each). Trimming left V 1 base short and J 7 bases short, with 13 bases between. CDR1 and CDR2 from the germline V gene are LGHDT and YNNKEL (reference sequence). The CDR3 totals 14 residues. The CDR3 nucleotides are TGTGCCAGCAGCCAAGTGGTGGGGGATCCGACCCAGTACTTC. Its protein is CASSQVVGDPTQYF.

This clone was recorded once. CDR3 sequence: CASGIAGGSNEQFF. The CDR3 DNA reads as TGTGCCAGCGGGATAGCGGGGGGTTCCAATGAGCAGTTCTTC. The chain links TRBV6-5 to TRBJ2-1, with 10 positions matching TRBD2. V trimming: 8 bases; J trimming: 6 bases; junction bases outside the gene matches: 7. Germline CDR1 and CDR2: MNHEY and SVGAGI. The CDR3 spans 14 residues.